This passage covers 24 T cell receptor beta chains from one sample sequenced in a study of T cells in localized non-small cell lung cancer. Using immunoSEQ multiplex PCR, the repertoire was profiled, and TCRdb retains in-frame clones only, with some absent. Of over 8,500 clones detected, approximately 84% appear once; the ten largest clones hold 6.5% to 9.5%. The sample consisted of peripheral blood, taken before any cancer treatment. Receptors were obtained from a male donor aged 60 or older with stage III lung adenocarcinoma.

The J gene is TRBJ1-5, the V gene TRBV6-5; 8 nucleotides align to TRBD1. Germline loops: CDR1 MNHEY, CDR2 SVGAGI. V lost 6 bases to trimming and J lost 4 bases; unmatched junction nucleotides: 5. This CDR3 contains 14 residues. CDR3 coding DNA: TGTGCCAGCAGAAGGACAGGGAATAATCAGCCCCAGCATTTT. This sequence encodes CASRRTGNNQPQHF.

This chain uses TRBV7-9 with TRBJ2-4, with D hard to call. CDR1 SEHNR and CDR2 FQNEAQ come from the germline V gene (reference sequence). The CDR3 is made up of 13 amino acids. The germline V and J ends were trimmed by 4 bases and 9 bases, with 13 bases remaining between them. CDR3 DNA: TGTGCCAGCAGCTCCTTTCGTTCGACCATTCAGTACTTC. It yields the protein CASSSFRSTIQYF.

The chain links TRBV19 to TRBJ2-7; the D gene is possibly TRBD2 (5 bases). The V gene's germline CDR1 is LNHDA and CDR2 SQIVND (reference sequence). The V end was cut by 7 bases, the J end by 7 bases, with 26 bases between. The CDR3 contains 16 residues. Written as DNA, the CDR3 is TGTGCCAGTACTCCGACCCCAGCAAGCGGACCCGAGGAGCAGTACTTC. Encoded protein: CASTPTPASGPEEQYF.

The chain links TRBV7-9 to TRBJ2-6, with 10 bases aligning to TRBD2. V lost 3 bases, J lost 2 bases, and 4 bases stayed unmatched. Germline V CDR1 and CDR2: SEHNR, FQNEAQ (reference sequence). This CDR3 is 17 amino acids long. CDR3 region: CASSFQRGGPGANVLTF. CDR3 sequence (DNA): TGTGCCAGCAGCTTCCAGCGGGGGGGCCCTGGGGCCAACGTCCTGACTTTC. The complete variable domain, with remaining parts taken from reference TRBV7-9 and TRBJ2-6, reads DTGVSQNPRHKITKRGQNVTFRCDPISEHNRLYWYRQTLGQGPEFLTYFQNEAQLEKSRLLSDRFSAERPKGSFSTLEIQRTEQGDSAMYLCASSFQRGGPGANVLTFGAGSRLTVL.

The chain couples TRBV5-4 to TRBJ2-3; D call uncertain. This CDR3 has 14 residues. Per germline, CDR1 SGHNT and CDR2 YYREEE (reference sequence). V shed 0 bases and J shed 3 bases, with 8 bases lying between them. The CDR3 DNA reads as TGTGCCAGCAGCTTGGATACCCGGACAGATACGCAGTATTTT. It yields the protein CASSLDTRTDTQYF.

This clone was seen only a few times. J is TRBJ1-1 and V is TRBV7-9, with 8 bases matching TRBD1. Looked up from germline, CDR1 is SEHNR and CDR2 is FQNEAQ (reference sequence). J was trimmed by 7 bases and V by 5 bases; bases with no gene match: 9. This CDR3 has 14 residues. CDR3 DNA: TGTGCCAGCAGCGATCCCGGGACAGGTTATGAAGCTTTCTTT. Protein sequence: CASSDPGTGYEAFF.

The chain employs TRBV27 and TRBJ2-7; TRBD1 agrees at 10 bases. The CDR3 is 15 amino acids. Germline lookup yields CDR1 MNHEY and CDR2 SMNVEV (reference sequence). J was trimmed by 5 bases and V by 9 bases; bases with no gene match: 13. CDR3 residues: CASSPLTGGINEQYF. DNA for the CDR3: TGTGCCAGTTCCCCATTGACAGGGGGCATCAACGAGCAGTACTTC.

The gene calls are TRBV2 and TRBJ1-6; D is undetermined. The CDR3 sequence is 11 residues long. Trimming stripped 4 bases from V and 13 bases from J, with 8 bases between. Germline V gives CDR1 SNHLY, CDR2 FYNNEI. Here the CDR3 reads CASSVDRPLHF. The CDR3 DNA reads as TGTGCCAGCAGTGTAGATCGTCCCCTCCACTTT.

The V gene is TRBV7-3, the J gene TRBJ2-7; no reliable D call. Germline V gene data show CDR1 as SGHTA and CDR2 as FQGTGA. CDR3 length: 13 amino acids. The V and J ends lost 8 bases and 2 bases respectively, with 13 bases between them. In DNA form, the CDR3 reads TGTGCCAGCGTCTGGGGAAGGGCCTACGAGCAGTACTTC. This sequence encodes CASVWGRAYEQYF.

The J gene is TRBJ1-3, the V gene TRBV27; tentative D call: TRBD1 (6 bases). There are 17 residues in the CDR3. Germline lookup yields CDR1 MNHEY and CDR2 SMNVEV (reference sequence). Trimming shortened V by 9 bases and J by 1 base, and 22 bases separated the two germline ends. CDR3 bases: TGTGCCAGTTCTACTCTAGGCGGGGGGCAATCTGGAAACACCATATATTTT. It translates to CASSTLGGGQSGNTIYF.

This clone was picked up one time. J is TRBJ1-3 and V is TRBV5-5; possible D gene TRBD1, 6 bases. Germline V lookup: CDR1 SGHKS, CDR2 YYEKEE (reference sequence). The CDR3 extends over 15 amino acids. Trimming removed 4 bases at V and 0 bases at J, with 11 bases between. CDR3 in DNA: TGTGCCAGCAGCCCGACGGACAGCTCTGGAAACACCATATATTTT. It yields the protein CASSPTDSSGNTIYF.

This clone occurred once. The chain combines TRBV19 with TRBJ1-1; tentatively, D is TRBD1 (5 bases). Deletions cut 11 bases from V and 5 bases from J, with 21 bases between. Germline V gives CDR1 LNHDA, CDR2 SQIVND (reference sequence). This CDR3 region has 14 residues. The CDR3 coding sequence is TGTGCCGGAACCCTGGGGGGGGAGAAGACTGAAGCTTTCTTT. It is translated as CAGTLGGEKTEAFF. Complete variable domain (other parts from reference TRBV19 and TRBJ1-1): DGGITQSPKYLFRKEGQNVTLSCEQNLNHDAMYWYRQDPGQGLRLIYYSQIVNDFQKGDIAEGYSVSREKKESFPLTVTSAQKNPTAFYLCAGTLGGEKTEAFFGQGTRLTVV.

CDR3 loop: CASSFSMTDWDGYTF. CDR3 sequence (DNA): TGTGCCAGCAGCTTTAGTATGACCGACTGGGATGGCTACACCTTC. The genes are TRBV7-9 and TRBJ1-2; D gene unclear. CDR1 is SEHNR, CDR2 FQNEAQ, per germline (reference sequence). The CDR3 length is 15 residues. V dropped 3 bases and J dropped 6 bases, with 17 bases sitting between them.

For the CDR3, the DNA is TGTGCCAGTGGGGATAGGGAGCAGTTCTTC. Residues: CASGDREQFF. The chain recombines TRBV28 with TRBJ2-1; no clear D gene. V lost 9 bases, J lost 10 bases, and 10 bases lay in between. From germline, CDR1 is MDHEN and CDR2 SYDVKM. This CDR3 spans 10 amino acids.

This clone was counted once. The CDR3 loop is CASSVGAVHHGYTF. CDR3 coding DNA: TGTGCCAGCAGCGTAGGGGCTGTACATCATGGCTACACCTTC. The rearrangement links TRBV9 to TRBJ1-2; D is undetermined. This CDR3 contains 14 residues. Deletions cut 0 bases from V and 6 bases from J, with 12 bases between. CDR1 and CDR2 from the germline V gene are SGDLS and YYNGEE.

The table lists this clone with a few counts. The rearrangement links TRBV6-1 to TRBJ2-2; 7 nucleotides align to TRBD1. The V segment lost 7 bases and the J segment 4 bases; nucleotides outside the gene matches: 6. The CDR3 has 14 residues. Germline CDR1 reads MNHNS; CDR2 reads SASEGT. Here the CDR3 DNA reads TGTGCCAGCACTCGACAGGGCGGCACCGGGGAGCTGTTTTTT. Translation gives CASTRQGGTGELFF.

The rearrangement links TRBV5-4 to TRBJ1-1; unclear D gene. Germline values: CDR1 SGHNT, CDR2 YYREEE (reference sequence). The CDR3 runs 12 residues. V lost 3 bases and J 3 bases, leaving 6 bases between the germline ends. CDR3 sequence reads: CASSSSYTEAFF. The DNA for the CDR3 is TGTGCCAGCAGCTCTAGTTACACTGAAGCTTTCTTT.

The V gene is TRBV4-2, the J gene TRBJ1-3; D call uncertain. Germline V gene sequence: CDR1 LGHNA, CDR2 YNFKEQ. Trimming stripped 4 bases from V and 1 base from J, with 8 bases between. The CDR3 covers 14 residues. CDR3 region: CASSRDRSGNTIYF. CDR3 coding DNA: TGTGCCAGCAGCCGCGATAGATCTGGAAACACCATATATTTT.

V and J are TRBV7-2 and TRBJ1-2; D may be TRBD1 (6 bases). In germline, CDR1 is SGHTA, CDR2 FQGNSA. With 5 bases removed from V and 7 bases from J, the gap between germline ends came to 14 bases. CDR3 size: 13 residues. The CDR3 nucleotides are TGTGCCAGCAGCCCGGGGACCAGGGGTGGCTACACCTTC. Protein product: CASSPGTRGGYTF.

There are a few counts of this clone. The chain recombines TRBV7-3 with TRBJ2-4; D not resolved. V lost 3 bases, J lost 0 bases, and 3 bases lay in between. The CDR3 contains 13 residues. From germline, CDR1 is SGHTA and CDR2 FQGTGA. CDR3 sequence: CASSFTAKNIQYF. CDR3 nucleotides: TGTGCCAGCAGCTTCACAGCCAAAAACATTCAGTACTTC.

This chain uses TRBV5-1 with TRBJ2-5; 8 bases are shared with TRBD2. CDR1 is SGHRS and CDR2 is YFSETQ in the germline V gene. The ends lost 4 bases at V and 3 bases at J; junction bases unmatched: 8. This CDR3 contains 15 residues. The DNA for the CDR3 is TGCGCCAGCAGCCCCCGGGGTAGCGGGGAAGAGACCCAGTACTTC. Its protein product is CASSPRGSGEETQYF.

This rearrangement joins TRBV6-5 to TRBJ1-3, with 8 positions matching TRBD1. V was pared by 6 bases and J by 4 bases, with 8 bases of the junction left unmatched. This CDR3 contains 15 residues. Germline V CDR1 and CDR2: MNHEY, SVGAGI. The CDR3 nucleotides are TGTGCCAGCAGGGGGCAGGGGGCGCAAGGAAACACCATATATTTT. Its protein is CASRGQGAQGNTIYF.

This chain connects TRBV9 to TRBJ2-7; TRBD1 aligns across 10 bases. The germline V gene has CDR1 SGDLS and CDR2 YYNGEE. The trim removed 4 bases at V and 6 bases at J, leaving 10 bases unmatched. The CDR3 runs 15 residues. The CDR3 sequence is CASSRNDRGRSEQYF. In nucleotides, the CDR3 is TGTGCCAGCAGCCGAAACGACAGGGGGCGTAGCGAGCAGTACTTC.

This clone appeared a single time. The chain is built from TRBV4-3 and TRBJ2-5; no firm D call. Germline CDR1 reads LGHNA; CDR2 reads YSLEER. The V end lost 0 bases, the J end lost 2 bases, and 13 bases lay between the germline ends. The CDR3 is 16 amino acids. The CDR3: CASSQDIGVRQETQYF. The CDR3 region has the DNA TGCGCCAGCAGCCAAGATATTGGGGTGCGGCAAGAGACCCAGTACTTC.